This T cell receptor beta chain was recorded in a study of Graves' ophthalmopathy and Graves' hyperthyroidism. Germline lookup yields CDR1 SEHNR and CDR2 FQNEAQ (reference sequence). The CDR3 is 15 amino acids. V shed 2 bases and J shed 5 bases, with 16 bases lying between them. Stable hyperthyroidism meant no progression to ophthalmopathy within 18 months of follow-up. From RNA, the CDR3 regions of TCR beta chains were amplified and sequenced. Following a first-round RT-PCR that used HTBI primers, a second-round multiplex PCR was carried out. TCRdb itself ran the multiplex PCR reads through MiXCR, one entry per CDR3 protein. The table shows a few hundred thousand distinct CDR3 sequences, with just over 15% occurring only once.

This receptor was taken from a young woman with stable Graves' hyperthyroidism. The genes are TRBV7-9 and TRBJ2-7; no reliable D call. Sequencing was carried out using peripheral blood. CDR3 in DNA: TGTGCCAGCAGCTTATTATCATCCAGTCGCGACGAGCAGTACTTC. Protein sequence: CASSLLSSSRDEQYF.